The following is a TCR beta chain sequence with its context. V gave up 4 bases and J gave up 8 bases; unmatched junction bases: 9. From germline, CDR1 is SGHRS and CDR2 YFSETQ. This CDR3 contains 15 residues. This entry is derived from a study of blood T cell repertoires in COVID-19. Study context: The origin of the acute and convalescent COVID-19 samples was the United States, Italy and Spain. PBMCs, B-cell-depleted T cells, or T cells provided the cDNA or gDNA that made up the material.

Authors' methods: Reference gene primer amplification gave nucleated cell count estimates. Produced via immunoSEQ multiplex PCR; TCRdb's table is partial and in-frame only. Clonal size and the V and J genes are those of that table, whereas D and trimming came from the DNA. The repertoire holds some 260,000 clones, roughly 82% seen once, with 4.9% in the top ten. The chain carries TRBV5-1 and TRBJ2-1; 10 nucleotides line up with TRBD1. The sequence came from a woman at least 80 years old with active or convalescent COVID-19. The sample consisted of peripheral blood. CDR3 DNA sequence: TGCGCCAGCAGCCCTCCGGGACAGGGGTTATATGAGCAGTTCTTC. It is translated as CASSPPGQGLYEQFF.